A selection of T cell receptor beta chains follows, all from one sample in a study of CXCR3-negative and CXCR3-positive naive CD8 T cells. From its re-call of the 5' RACE reads, TCRdb lists each CDR3 protein once, without DNA. This sample's table has about 63,000 distinct CDR3 sequences. The sample comprised naive CXCR3+ CD8+ T cells from blood. Receptor source: a human donor in good health. Some clones in this sample may be carry-over from other donors' samples. Both conserved end residues are part of each CDR3.

>TRBJ2-5|TRBV6-6
CASTSPETQYF
>TRBJ2-7|TRBV15
CATSSALTGTVADPYEQYF
>TRBJ2-7|TRBV7-6
CATSTAGFGEQYF
>TRBJ2-7|TRBV29-1
CSVRDYLSYEQYF
>TRBJ2-1|TRBV12-3/TRBV12-4
CASSSARDQQFF
>TRBJ1-3|TRBV12-3/TRBV12-4
CASSSPGRRSGNTIYF
>TRBJ2-1|TRBV7-2
CASRLAGYNEQFF
>TRBJ2-7|TRBV5-4
CASSLLDEQYF
>TRBJ2-1|TRBV7-9
CASSFGGEIDEQFF
>TRBJ2-7|TRBV29-1
CSVEGGTVASYEQYF